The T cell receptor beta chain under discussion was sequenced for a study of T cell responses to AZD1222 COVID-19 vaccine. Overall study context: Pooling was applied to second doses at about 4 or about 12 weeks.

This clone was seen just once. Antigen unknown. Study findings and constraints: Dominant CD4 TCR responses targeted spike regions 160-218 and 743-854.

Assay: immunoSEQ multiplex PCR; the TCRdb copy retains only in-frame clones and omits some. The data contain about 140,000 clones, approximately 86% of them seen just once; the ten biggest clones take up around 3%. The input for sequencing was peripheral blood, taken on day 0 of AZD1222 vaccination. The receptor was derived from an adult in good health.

CDR3 amino acids: CASGRGIEGNEQFF. CDR3 nucleotides: TGTGCCAGCGGGAGGGGGATTGAAGGGAATGAGCAGTTCTTC. The V call is TRBV6-5, the J call TRBJ2-1, with D tentatively TRBD2 (7 bases). The CDR3 sequence is 14 residues long. V shed 8 bases and J shed 7 bases, with 18 bases lying between them. Per the germline V gene, CDR1 is MNHEY and CDR2 is SVGAGI.